The 24 T cell receptor beta chains given below trace back to one sample, sequenced in a study of T cells in Graves' hyperthyroidism and ophthalmopathy. Amplification yielded TCR beta CDR3 regions, with RNA transcripts as the source. TCR CDR3 underwent first-round RT-PCR with the HTBI primer set. TCRdb independently ran MiXCR on the multiplex PCR reads; one entry per CDR3 protein. The sample shows about 350,000 distinct CDR3 sequences, approximately 15% of them seen only once. Sequencing was carried out using blood. These receptor sequences come from a woman in her thirties with Graves' hyperthyroidism.

The V call is TRBV28, the J call TRBJ1-5, with a weak D call TRBD1 (5 bases). The CDR3 is made up of 15 amino acids. CDR1 and CDR2 from the germline V gene are MDHEN and SYDVKM. V gave up 2 bases and J gave up 6 bases, with 14 bases separating them. The CDR3 spells CASSLIVRRGQPQHF. For the CDR3, the DNA is TGTGCCAGCAGTTTAATCGTTCGGAGGGGTCAGCCCCAGCATTTT.

In this sample, this clonotype turned up a few times. The chain employs TRBV24-1 and TRBJ2-5; 8 bases match TRBD2. The CDR3 totals 16 residues. Germline V gene data show CDR1 as KGHDR and CDR2 as SFDVKD. The V and J ends lost 3 bases and 1 base, in that order; junction bases with no gene match: 6. CDR3 amino acids: CATSDRVAGTQETQYF. The CDR3 DNA reads TGTGCCACCAGTGATAGGGTAGCGGGAACCCAAGAGACCCAGTACTTC.

This clonotype showed up many times. The chain joins TRBV11-2 to TRBJ2-7, with a weak D call TRBD1 (5 bases). This CDR3 region has 15 residues. The V end was cut by 1 base, the J end by 3 bases, with 13 bases between. Germline lookup yields CDR1 SGHAT and CDR2 FQNNGV. CDR3 residues: CASSLGFSQGYEQYF. The CDR3 coding sequence is TGTGCCAGCAGCTTAGGGTTCAGTCAGGGCTACGAGCAGTACTTC.

Many counts were recorded for this clonotype. The chain carries TRBV2 and TRBJ1-5; no reliable D call. Trimming stripped 8 bases from V and 0 bases from J, with 20 bases between. CDR1 and CDR2 from the germline V gene are SNHLY and FYNNEI. This CDR3 has 17 residues. The CDR3 is CASRGPLSIYSNQPQHF. CDR3 nucleotides: TGTGCCAGCCGTGGACCGCTGAGCATCTATAGCAATCAGCCCCAGCATTTT. Filled out from reference TRBV2 and TRBJ1-5, the complete variable domain reads EPEVTQTPSHQVTQMGQEVILRCVPISNHLYFYWYRQILGQKVEFLVSFYNNEISEKSEIFDDQFSVERPDGSNFTLKIRSTKLEDSAMYFCASRGPLSIYSNQPQHFGDGTRLSIL.

The J gene is TRBJ2-7, the V gene TRBV27; TRBD1 aligns across 8 bases. CDR3 length: 15 residues. V shed 3 bases, J shed 2 bases, and the junction held 6 bases outside the gene matches. Germline CDR1 reads MNHEY; CDR2 reads SMNVEV (reference sequence). For the CDR3, the DNA is TGTGCCAGCAGTTTCTCCGGGACAGGTGCCTACGAGCAGTACTTC. Translation gives CASSFSGTGAYEQYF.

This clonotype was observed at least ten times. This sequence joins TRBV7-2 and TRBJ2-1; tentatively, D is TRBD2 (5 bases). Germline V CDR1 and CDR2: SGHTA, FQGNSA. Trimming took 5 bases from V and 1 from J, leaving 15 bases between them. CDR3 length equals 16 residues. CDR3 nucleotide sequence: TGTGCCAGCAGCCCCGACTATTTTGGGTCCTACAATGAGCAGTTCTTC. Encoded protein: CASSPDYFGSYNEQFF.

This clonotype was counted at least ten times. The chain recombines TRBV28 with TRBJ2-4; D gene ambiguous. V lost 1 base and J lost 0, with 13 bases in between. CDR1 and CDR2 from the germline V gene are MDHEN and SYDVKM. This CDR3 has 17 residues. DNA of the CDR3: TGTGCCAGCAGTTTATCCGCCCTGGGATCAGCCAAAAACATTCAGTACTTC. It specifies CASSLSALGSAKNIQYF.

There are many counts of this clonotype. The V and J genes are TRBV2 and TRBJ1-1; D call uncertain. Trimming took off 0 bases at V and 4 bases at J, with 15 bases between the two ends. Germline V lookup: CDR1 SNHLY, CDR2 FYNNEI. CDR3 length equals 16 residues. CDR3: CASSEALIGGSTEAFF. Here the CDR3 DNA reads TGTGCCAGCAGTGAAGCGCTTATCGGTGGCAGCACTGAAGCTTTCTTT. The full variable domain, completed using reference TRBV2 and TRBJ1-1, is EPEVTQTPSHQVTQMGQEVILRCVPISNHLYFYWYRQILGQKVEFLVSFYNNEISEKSEIFDDQFSVERPDGSNFTLKIRSTKLEDSAMYFCASSEALIGGSTEAFFGQGTRLTVV.

This clonotype has ten or more counts. The genes are TRBV6-1 and TRBJ1-1; TRBD1 might be the D (6 bases). The V and J ends lost 8 bases and 4 bases respectively, with 17 bases between them. The CDR3 consists of 14 residues. Germline V lookup: CDR1 MNHNS, CDR2 SASEGT. CDR3 protein: CASSPIQGPTEAFF. CDR3 DNA: TGTGCCAGCTCCCCTATACAGGGCCCCACTGAAGCTTTCTTT.

In this sample, this clonotype turned up many times. This sequence joins TRBV19 and TRBJ1-5; no clear D. The V end lost 3 bases, the J end lost 3 bases, and 12 bases lay between the germline ends. Germline assignment: CDR1 LNHDA and CDR2 SQIVND (reference sequence). The CDR3 length is 15 residues. CDR3 nucleotide sequence: TGTGCCAGTAGTATTGGAGGGCGCAACAATCAGCCCCAGCATTTT. This gives the protein CASSIGGRNNQPQHF.

This clonotype was observed a handful of times. V gene TRBV20-1 combines with J gene TRBJ1-1; D possibly corresponds to TRBD1 (5 bases). This CDR3 has 12 amino acids. V was trimmed by 3 bases and J by 3 bases, leaving 8 bases between them. CDR1 DFQATT and CDR2 SNEGSKA come from the germline V gene (reference sequence). CDR3 loop: CSASDSYTEAFF. CDR3 DNA: TGCAGTGCTAGTGACAGCTACACTGAAGCTTTCTTT.

This clonotype was recorded many times. The rearrangement uses TRBV25-1 and TRBJ2-7; maybe TRBD2 (6 bases). The CDR3 extends over 14 amino acids. V lost 6 bases and J lost 0, with 12 bases in between. The germline V gene has CDR1 MGHDK and CDR2 SYGVNS. In DNA, the CDR3 is TGTGCCAGCAGGGAGCGGGCGACCTCCTACGAGCAGTACTTC. Translating gives CASRERATSYEQYF.

V is TRBV20-1 and J is TRBJ2-7; the D gene is possibly TRBD2 (5 bases). Germline assignment: CDR1 DFQATT and CDR2 SNEGSKA (reference sequence). The CDR3 is made up of 13 amino acids. Written as DNA, the CDR3 is TGCAGCGTCCCTAGCCTTAGCTCCTACGAGCAGTACTTC. This gives the protein CSVPSLSSYEQYF.

This clonotype was detected many times. CDR3 in DNA: TGTGCCAGCCTCGGGCAGGCGAACACCGGGGAGCTGTTTTTT. It specifies CASLGQANTGELFF. J is TRBJ2-2 and V is TRBV6-1; D gene ambiguous. Per the germline V gene, CDR1 is MNHNS and CDR2 is SASEGT. Trimming removed 8 bases from V and 0 bases from J, with 10 bases in between. The CDR3 consists of 14 residues.

This clonotype was counted between two and nine times. The chain employs TRBV20-1 and TRBJ1-6; 7 bases match TRBD1. After removal of 6 bases from V and 7 bases from J, the junction contained 6 bases not matched to a gene. Germline CDR1 and CDR2: DFQATT and SNEGSKA (reference sequence). This CDR3 spans 13 amino acids. DNA of the CDR3: TGCAGTGCCGCTTGGACAGGCAATTCACCCCTCCACTTT. Translated: CSAAWTGNSPLHF.

There are many counts of this clonotype. The V gene is TRBV28, the J gene TRBJ2-1, with 9 nucleotides matching TRBD2. The germline V gene has CDR1 MDHEN and CDR2 SYDVKM. Trimming removed 3 bases from V and 7 bases from J; junction bases left unmatched: 7. The CDR3 is 15 residues long. In DNA, the CDR3 is TGTGCCAGCAGTTTTATAGCGGGAGCCCGGAATGAGCAGTTCTTC. It translates to CASSFIAGARNEQFF.

This clonotype has a count of ten or more. V gene TRBV7-3 combines with J gene TRBJ1-1, with 9 bases matching TRBD1. There are 17 residues in the CDR3. V lost 2 bases to trimming and J lost 1 base; unmatched junction nucleotides: 8. CDR1 is SGHTA and CDR2 is FQGTGA in the germline V gene. In DNA, the CDR3 is TGTGCCAGCAGCTTAGGGGGGACAGGGAAGAGGAACACTGAAGCTTTCTTT. It specifies CASSLGGTGKRNTEAFF.

This clonotype was recorded at least ten times. The rearrangement links TRBV2 to TRBJ2-5; weak D call: TRBD2 (6 bases). Trimming left V 8 bases short and J 5 bases short, with 12 bases between. This CDR3 comprises 12 residues. Germline CDR1 is SNHLY and CDR2 is FYNNEI. The DNA of the CDR3 is TGTGCCAGCCGACTAGTAAGGGAGACCCAGTACTTC. Residues: CASRLVRETQYF.

The chain joins TRBV28 to TRBJ2-4; 7 bases fit TRBD1. V shed 4 bases and J 2 bases; nucleotides not matched to a gene: 14. Germline CDR1 MDHEN, CDR2 SYDVKM. The CDR3 runs 18 residues. The CDR3 DNA sequence: TGTGCCAGCAGTTCCCCCCCGGGACAGAGGCCATCCAAAAACATTCAGTACTTC. Translated: CASSSPPGQRPSKNIQYF.

This clonotype was recorded at least ten times. The gene calls are TRBV7-9 and TRBJ2-7; TRBD2 is a possible D gene (5 bases). V was trimmed by 5 bases and J by 0 bases, leaving 8 bases between them. The CDR3 runs 13 residues. CDR1 SEHNR and CDR2 FQNEAQ come from the germline V gene (reference sequence). As DNA, the CDR3 is TGTGCCAGCAGCCGTGGGAGCTCCTACGAGCAGTACTTC. This sequence encodes CASSRGSSYEQYF.

This clonotype was seen more than once but under ten times. The rearrangement links TRBV6-1 to TRBJ2-2; unclear D gene. This CDR3 region has 16 residues. Trimming pared 6 bases from V and 0 bases from J, leaving 14 bases between. CDR1 is MNHNS and CDR2 is SASEGT in the germline V gene. The DNA of the CDR3 is TGTGCCAGCAGACCCGGATTCGACGCGAACACCGGGGAGCTGTTTTTT. Protein sequence: CASRPGFDANTGELFF.

In its sample, this clonotype was seen many times. V and J are TRBV20-1 and TRBJ2-1; 8 positions match TRBD2. J gave up 4 bases and V 5 bases, and 10 bases lay outside the gene matches. The CDR3 has 15 amino acids. Germline V gene sequence: CDR1 DFQATT, CDR2 SNEGSKA (reference sequence). The CDR3 sequence is CSAPPSGSNYNEQFF. The CDR3, as DNA: TGCAGTGCTCCCCCCAGCGGGAGCAATTACAATGAGCAGTTCTTC.

The rearrangement uses TRBV19 and TRBJ2-4; D call uncertain. Per germline, CDR1 LNHDA and CDR2 SQIVND (reference sequence). The CDR3 contains 14 residues. The germline V and J ends were trimmed by 7 bases and 3 bases, with 13 bases remaining between them. In DNA form, the CDR3 reads TGTGCCAGTATTGACATGGCAGGCAAAAACATTCAGTACTTC. Its translation: CASIDMAGKNIQYF.

This clonotype was detected many times. V is TRBV12-3 or TRBV12-4 and J is TRBJ2-5; D gene ambiguous. Trimming shortened V by 7 bases and J by 2 bases, and 11 bases separated the two germline ends. The CDR3 runs 13 residues. The CDR3 DNA is TGTGCCAGCACCTCCCAGCTACAAGAGACCCAGTACTTC. Encoded protein: CASTSQLQETQYF.